This T cell receptor beta chain was obtained from a study of blood T cell repertoires in COVID-19. About the study: The United States, Italy and Spain supplied acute and convalescent COVID-19 samples.

This clone was detected once. In the authors' workflow: Reference gene primer amplification in the assay estimated nucleated cell counts. Assay used: immunoSEQ multiplex PCR; TCRdb lists only in-frame clones, some missing. The D gene and trimming were derived from the DNA, and the V and J assignments and clone size from that table. Of just under 350,000 clones in the sample, around 83% were seen once. This CDR3 is 17 amino acids long. Trimming cost V 3 bases and J 3 bases, with 22 bases left between them. Germline CDR1 SGHRS, CDR2 YFSETQ. The TCR comes from a man aged 25 to 40 with active or convalescent COVID-19. Sequenced input: peripheral blood. This chain joins TRBV5-1 and TRBJ2-7, with D perhaps TRBD1 (5 bases). CDR3 residues: CASSSPWAGRSVYEQYF. CDR3 nucleotide sequence: TGCGCCAGCAGCTCCCCATGGGCAGGGCGGTCCGTCTACGAGCAGTACTTC.